What follows are 15 T cell receptor beta chains derived from one specimen sequenced in a study of STAT5B mutations in CD4+ large granular lymphocyte leukemia. Only in-frame clones appear in the TCRdb table, and some are missing; sequencing was by immunoSEQ multiplex PCR. The sample lists 48,000 or so clones; just over 70% were seen once. Sequences were obtained from CD4+ T cells from blood buffy coats. These TCRs come from a human donor in good health.

In its sample, this clone was seen a few times. The J gene is TRBJ2-2, the V gene TRBV10-2; the D gene is possibly TRBD1 (6 bases). CDR1 WSHSY and CDR2 SAAADI come from the germline V gene. With 6 bases removed from V and 0 bases from J, the gap between germline ends came to 11 bases. This CDR3 is 15 amino acids long. CDR3 nucleotide sequence: TGCGCCAGCAGGAAGGCAGGGGCGAACACCGGGGAGCTGTTTTTT. Translation gives CASRKAGANTGELFF.

This chain joins TRBV9 and TRBJ2-3; perhaps TRBD1 as D (5 bases). The CDR3 is 13 residues long. CDR1 and CDR2 from the germline V gene are SGDLS and YYNGEE. The V and J ends lost 2 bases and 4 bases respectively, with 8 bases between them. The CDR3 DNA reads as TGTGCCAGCAGCGTTCTAGGGGCAGATACGCAGTATTTT. Protein: CASSVLGADTQYF.

V and J are TRBV6-1 and TRBJ1-1, with D uncertain. The CDR3 contains 14 residues. V was pared by 1 base and J by 11 bases, with 17 bases between. Germline CDR1 MNHNS, CDR2 SASEGT. CDR3 amino acids: CASSEEWANPRAFF. CDR3 coding DNA: TGTGCCAGCAGTGAAGAGTGGGCAAACCCCAGGGCTTTCTTT.

The table lists this clone with a count of one. V and J are TRBV7-9 and TRBJ2-6, with D unresolved. V was pared by 2 bases and J by 4 bases, with 9 bases between. Germline V gene sequence: CDR1 SEHNR, CDR2 FQNEAQ (reference sequence). The CDR3 has 15 amino acids. CDR3 in DNA: TGTGCCAGCAGCTTACCTCTGCAGGGGGCCAACGTCCTGACTTTC. It specifies CASSLPLQGANVLTF. The variable domain in full, with the rest retrieved from reference TRBV7-9 and TRBJ2-6, is DTGVSQNPRHKITKRGQNVTFRCDPISEHNRLYWYRQTLGQGPEFLTYFQNEAQLEKSRLLSDRFSAERPKGSFSTLEIQRTEQGDSAMYLCASSLPLQGANVLTFGAGSRLTVL.

This chain links TRBV5-4 with TRBJ2-7, with 10 bases that match TRBD2. The junction had 8 bases not matched to a gene; V was cut back by 4 bases and J by 4 bases. Looked up from germline, CDR1 is SGHNT and CDR2 is YYREEE (reference sequence). There are 15 residues in the CDR3. The CDR3 is CASSNPGLAAYEQYF. The CDR3 DNA is TGTGCCAGCAGCAATCCCGGACTAGCGGCATACGAGCAGTACTTC.

This clone was detected only once. J is TRBJ2-2 and V is TRBV2; 7 nucleotides line up with TRBD2. V lost 7 bases to trimming and J lost 0 bases; unmatched junction nucleotides: 2. CDR1 SNHLY and CDR2 FYNNEI come from the germline V gene. The CDR3 is 14 residues long. The CDR3 DNA follows: TGTGCCAGCAAGGGAGGGTCGAACACCGGGGAGCTGTTTTTT. Residues: CASKGGSNTGELFF.

The V and J genes are TRBV18 and TRBJ2-4; D remains unclear. This CDR3 has 14 amino acids. With 2 bases removed from V and 8 bases from J, the gap between germline ends came to 13 bases. Germline V lookup: CDR1 KGHSH, CDR2 LQKENI. DNA for the CDR3: TGTGCCAGCTCACCATCTATGTTAGAAGACATTCAGTACTTC. It yields the protein CASSPSMLEDIQYF.

The chain joins TRBV7-9 to TRBJ2-7; D is unclear. This CDR3 is 12 amino acids long. V lost 0 bases to trimming and J lost 3 bases, with 3 bases between them. CDR1 is SEHNR, CDR2 FQNEAQ, per germline (reference sequence). The CDR3 sequence is CASSLARYEQYF. CDR3 bases: TGTGCCAGCAGCTTAGCCCGCTACGAGCAGTACTTC.

This clone appeared a few times. The V call is TRBV7-2, the J call TRBJ1-5; D perhaps matches TRBD1 (5 bases). Germline V CDR1 and CDR2: SGHTA, FQGNSA. This CDR3 has 16 residues. Trimming took 1 base from V and 1 from J, leaving 11 bases between them. Written as DNA, the CDR3 is TGTGCCAGCAGCTTAGACGGGGGTGGAAGCAATCAGCCCCAGCATTTT. Its translation: CASSLDGGGSNQPQHF.

The chain uses TRBV7-2 and TRBJ1-1, with 7 bases matching TRBD1. V was clipped by 3 bases and J by 4 bases; unmatched bases: 8. Germline-derived CDR1 and CDR2 are SGHTA and FQGNSA. CDR3 length: 15 amino acids. The CDR3, as DNA: TGTGCCAGCAGCTTTGTACCGGGACAGCCCACTGAAGCTTTCTTT. Its protein product is CASSFVPGQPTEAFF.

This clone was recorded a few times. The chain carries TRBV28 and TRBJ1-2, with 9 bases matching TRBD1. After removal of 4 bases from V and 5 bases from J, the junction contained 5 bases not matched to a gene. Germline-derived CDR1 and CDR2 are MDHEN and SYDVKM. The CDR3 contains 14 residues. The chain's CDR3 is CASSSTGGIYGYTF. DNA of the CDR3: TGTGCCAGCAGTTCTACAGGGGGCATTTATGGCTACACCTTC.

This chain links TRBV9 with TRBJ1-4; D may be TRBD1 (5 bases). Germline values: CDR1 SGDLS, CDR2 YYNGEE. The CDR3 consists of 20 residues. The germline V and J ends were trimmed by 0 bases and 0 bases, with 21 bases remaining between them. Written as DNA, the CDR3 is TGTGCCAGCAGCGTAGGGTTAGGACATAGGCTCAGTACAACTAATGAAAAACTGTTTTTT. Its translation is CASSVGLGHRLSTTNEKLFF.

This clone has a handful of counts. This rearrangement joins TRBV19 to TRBJ1-5; a weak D match, TRBD1 (5 bases). The V end was cut by 4 bases, the J end by 1 base, with 14 bases between. Germline CDR1 is LNHDA and CDR2 is SQIVND (reference sequence). The CDR3 consists of 16 residues. DNA of the CDR3: TGTGCCAGTAGTACCCTCGGGGGTTCGAGCAATCAGCCCCAGCATTTT. It codes for CASSTLGGSSNQPQHF.

Written as DNA, the CDR3 is TGTGCCAGCAGCCCAGGGTTTTCCGCAGATACGCAGTATTTT. This translates into CASSPGFSADTQYF. This chain connects TRBV5-5 to TRBJ2-3; D possibly corresponds to TRBD1 (5 bases). CDR3 length: 14 residues. Per germline, CDR1 SGHKS and CDR2 YYEKEE (reference sequence). Trimming took 4 bases from V and 4 from J, leaving 13 bases between them. The complete variable domain, with remaining parts taken from reference TRBV5-5 and TRBJ2-3, reads DAGVTQSPTHLIKTRGQQVTLRCSPISGHKSVSWYQQVLGQGPQFIFQYYEKEERGRGNFPDRFSARQFPNYSSELNVNALLLGDSALYLCASSPGFSADTQYFGPGTRLTVL.

This clone was counted a few times. This chain connects TRBV18 to TRBJ2-5; D is undetermined. Germline values: CDR1 KGHSH, CDR2 LQKENI. V was cut by 2 bases and J by 4 bases, with 5 bases left in between. CDR3 length: 12 residues. The CDR3: CASSPSGETQYF. The CDR3 bases are TGTGCCAGCTCACCATCTGGAGAGACCCAGTACTTC.